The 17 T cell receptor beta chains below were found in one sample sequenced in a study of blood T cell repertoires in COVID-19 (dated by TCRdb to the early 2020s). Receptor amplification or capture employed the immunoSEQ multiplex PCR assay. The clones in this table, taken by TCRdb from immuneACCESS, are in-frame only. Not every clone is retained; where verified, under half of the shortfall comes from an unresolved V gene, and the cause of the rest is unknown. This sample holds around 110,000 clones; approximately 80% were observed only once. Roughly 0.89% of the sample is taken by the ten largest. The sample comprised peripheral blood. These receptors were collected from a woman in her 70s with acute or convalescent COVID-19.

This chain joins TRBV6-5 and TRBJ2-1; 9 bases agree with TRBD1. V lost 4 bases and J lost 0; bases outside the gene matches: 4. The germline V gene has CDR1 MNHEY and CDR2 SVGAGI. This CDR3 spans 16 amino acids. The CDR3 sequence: CASSSPGQGSYNEQFF. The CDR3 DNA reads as TGTGCCAGCAGTTCACCGGGACAGGGCTCCTACAATGAGCAGTTCTTC.

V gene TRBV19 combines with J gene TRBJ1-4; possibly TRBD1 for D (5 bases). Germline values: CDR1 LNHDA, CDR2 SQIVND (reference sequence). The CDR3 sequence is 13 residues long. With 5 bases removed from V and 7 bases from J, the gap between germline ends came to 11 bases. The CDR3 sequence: CASSPERGEKLFF. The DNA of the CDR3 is TGTGCCAGTAGTCCAGAAAGGGGTGAAAAACTGTTTTTT.

This chain's CDR3 is CASRRQGRNEQYF. In DNA form, the CDR3 reads TGCGCCAGCAGGAGACAGGGAAGGAACGAGCAGTACTTC. This chain uses TRBV5-1 with TRBJ2-7; TRBD1 agrees at 7 bases. The ends lost 5 bases at V and 5 bases at J; junction bases unmatched: 7. Germline-derived CDR1 and CDR2 are SGHRS and YFSETQ. The CDR3 has 13 residues.

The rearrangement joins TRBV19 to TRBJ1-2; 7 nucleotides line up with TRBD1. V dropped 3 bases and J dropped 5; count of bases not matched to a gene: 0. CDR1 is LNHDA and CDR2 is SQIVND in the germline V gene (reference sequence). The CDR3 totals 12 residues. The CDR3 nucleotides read TGTGCCAGTAGTATGGGACAGTATGGCTACACCTTC. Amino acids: CASSMGQYGYTF.

The CDR3 is CASSFQGREKLFF. CDR3 in DNA: TGTGCCAGCAGTTTTCAGGGTCGTGAAAAACTGTTTTTT. This rearrangement joins TRBV6-5 to TRBJ1-4; perhaps TRBD1 as D (5 bases). Germline lookup yields CDR1 MNHEY and CDR2 SVGAGI. The CDR3 consists of 13 residues. Trimming took 4 bases from V and 7 from J, leaving 10 bases between them.

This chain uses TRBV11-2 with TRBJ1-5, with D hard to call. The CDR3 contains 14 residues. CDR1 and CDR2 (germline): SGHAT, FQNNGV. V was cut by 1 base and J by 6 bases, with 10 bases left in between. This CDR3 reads CASSLAPESQPQHF. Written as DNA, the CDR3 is TGTGCCAGCAGCTTAGCACCAGAAAGTCAGCCCCAGCATTTT.

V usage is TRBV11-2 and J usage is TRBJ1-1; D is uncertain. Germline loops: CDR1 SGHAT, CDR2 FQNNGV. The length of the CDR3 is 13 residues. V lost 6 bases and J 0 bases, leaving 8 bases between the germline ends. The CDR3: CASRLRLNTEAFF. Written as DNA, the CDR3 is TGTGCCAGCAGGCTACGGTTGAACACTGAAGCTTTCTTT.

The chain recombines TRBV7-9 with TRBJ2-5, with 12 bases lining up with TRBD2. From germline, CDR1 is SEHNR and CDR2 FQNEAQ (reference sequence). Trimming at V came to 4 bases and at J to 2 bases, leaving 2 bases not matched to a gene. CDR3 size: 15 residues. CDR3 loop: CASSSSGGVQETQYF. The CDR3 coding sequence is TGTGCCAGCAGCTCTAGCGGGGGGGTTCAAGAGACCCAGTACTTC.

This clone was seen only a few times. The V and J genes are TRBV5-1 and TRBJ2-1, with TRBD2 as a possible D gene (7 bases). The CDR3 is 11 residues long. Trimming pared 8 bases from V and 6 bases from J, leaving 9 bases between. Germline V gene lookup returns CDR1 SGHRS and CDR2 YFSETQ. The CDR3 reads CASRGGNEQFF. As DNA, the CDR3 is TGCGCCAGTAGGGGGGGCAATGAGCAGTTCTTC.

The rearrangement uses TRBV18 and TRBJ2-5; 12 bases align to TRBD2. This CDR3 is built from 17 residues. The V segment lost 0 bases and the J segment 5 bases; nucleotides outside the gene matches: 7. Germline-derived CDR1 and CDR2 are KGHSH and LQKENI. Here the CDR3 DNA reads TGTGCCAGCTCACCACCGACTAGCGGGAGTAACGGCGAGACCCAGTACTTC. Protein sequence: CASSPPTSGSNGETQYF.

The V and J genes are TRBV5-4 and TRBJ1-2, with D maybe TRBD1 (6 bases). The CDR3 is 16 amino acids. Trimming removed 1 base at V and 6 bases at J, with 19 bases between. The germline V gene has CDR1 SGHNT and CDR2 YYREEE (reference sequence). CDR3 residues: CASSLPISGRDNGYTF. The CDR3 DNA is TGTGCCAGCAGCTTGCCAATATCAGGCAGGGACAATGGCTACACCTTC.

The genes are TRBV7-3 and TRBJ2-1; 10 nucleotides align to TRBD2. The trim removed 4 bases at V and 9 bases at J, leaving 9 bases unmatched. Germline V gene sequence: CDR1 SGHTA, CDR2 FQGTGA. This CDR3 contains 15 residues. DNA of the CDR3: TGTGCCAGCAGCTCAGCGGGGGGGTCATACGCTGAGCAGTTCTTC. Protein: CASSSAGGSYAEQFF.

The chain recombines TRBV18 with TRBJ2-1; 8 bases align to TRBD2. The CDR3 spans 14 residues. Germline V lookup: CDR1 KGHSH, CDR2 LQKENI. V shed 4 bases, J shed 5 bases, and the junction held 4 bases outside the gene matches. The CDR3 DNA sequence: TGTGCCAGCTCACGCGGGGGGACGAACAATGAGCAGTTCTTC. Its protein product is CASSRGGTNNEQFF.

CDR3 bases: TGTGCCAGCAGCCCTCAGGGACAGAACACTGAAGCTTTCTTT. As protein: CASSPQGQNTEAFF. This chain uses TRBV3-1 (or the pseudogene TRBV3-2) with TRBJ1-1; D may be TRBD1 (6 bases). Trimming removed 4 bases at V and 1 base at J, with 10 bases between. The germline V gene has CDR1 LGHDT and CDR2 YNNKEL (reference sequence). The CDR3 is 14 residues long.

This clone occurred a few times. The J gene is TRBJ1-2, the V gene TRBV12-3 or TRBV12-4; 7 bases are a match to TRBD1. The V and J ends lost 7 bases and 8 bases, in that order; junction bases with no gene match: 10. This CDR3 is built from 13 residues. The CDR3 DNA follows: TGTGCCAGCACCTCACAGGGGTTCGGAGGCTACACCTTC. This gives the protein CASTSQGFGGYTF.

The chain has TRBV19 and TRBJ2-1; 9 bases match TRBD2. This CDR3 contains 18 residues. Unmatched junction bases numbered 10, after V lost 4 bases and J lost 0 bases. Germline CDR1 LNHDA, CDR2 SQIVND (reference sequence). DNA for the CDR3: TGTGCCAGTAGTAGTGGCGGGAGGGCCCCCCTCTCCTACAATGAGCAGTTCTTC. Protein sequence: CASSSGGRAPLSYNEQFF. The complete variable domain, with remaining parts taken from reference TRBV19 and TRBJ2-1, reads DGGITQSPKYLFRKEGQNVTLSCEQNLNHDAMYWYRQDPGQGLRLIYYSQIVNDFQKGDIAEGYSVSREKKESFPLTVTSAQKNPTAFYLCASSSGGRAPLSYNEQFFGPGTRLTVL.

The CDR3 DNA follows: TGTGCCAGCAGTTTCCGAGGGGGTGTTGGGGACGAGCAGTACTTC. Amino acids: CASSFRGGVGDEQYF. The V and J genes are TRBV9 and TRBJ2-7; D possibly corresponds to TRBD1 (6 bases). This CDR3 is built from 15 residues. Trimming took 5 bases from V and 5 from J, leaving 20 bases between them. Per the germline V gene, CDR1 is SGDLS and CDR2 is YYNGEE.